The 30 T cell receptor beta chains in this list originate from one sample, sequenced in a study of T cell responses to AZD1222 COVID-19 vaccine. Using immunoSEQ multiplex PCR, the repertoire was profiled, and TCRdb retains in-frame clones only, with some absent. There are 130,000 or so clones in the sample; roughly 93% occur only once, and approximately 1.1% lies in the top ten. The sample here was peripheral blood, taken 28 days after the second AZD1222 dose. These receptors were obtained from an adult who received the AZD1222 COVID-19 vaccine.

The count of this clone is one. The chain carries TRBV7-9 and TRBJ1-1; D is uncertain. The CDR3 length is 14 residues. Germline-derived CDR1 and CDR2 are SEHNR and FQNEAQ (reference sequence). V lost 6 bases, J lost 2 bases, and 13 bases lay in between. The CDR3 nucleotides are TGTGCCAGCAGTCCTCTCGGGGATAACACTGAAGCTTTCTTT. This translates into CASSPLGDNTEAFF.

The chain combines TRBV7-8 with TRBJ2-5, with D possibly TRBD2 on 5 matching bases. V lost 4 bases to trimming and J lost 3 bases, with 12 bases between them. CDR1 is SGHVS and CDR2 is FQNEAQ in the germline V gene. The CDR3 loop spans 14 amino acids. CDR3 sequence (DNA): TGTGCCAGCAGCTCCCGGGGTTCGAAAGAGACCCAGTACTTC. Encoded protein: CASSSRGSKETQYF.

The genes are TRBV7-8 and TRBJ2-5; 8 nucleotides match TRBD2. CDR3 length equals 16 residues. Per germline, CDR1 SGHVS and CDR2 FQNEAQ. The V segment lost 5 bases and the J segment 1 base; nucleotides outside the gene matches: 9. This CDR3 is CASSRGSGRTQETQYF. The CDR3 coding sequence is TGTGCCAGCAGCCGGGGAAGCGGGAGAACCCAAGAGACCCAGTACTTC.

The chain uses TRBV5-1 and TRBJ1-1; D unclear. CDR3 length: 15 amino acids. The V and J ends lost 3 bases and 0 bases respectively, with 12 bases between them. The germline CDR1 and CDR2 sequences are SGHRS and YFSETQ. The CDR3, as DNA: TGCGCCAGCAGCTCGGGAGCACTAATGAACACTGAAGCTTTCTTT. The encoded protein is CASSSGALMNTEAFF.

The V gene is TRBV5-1, the J gene TRBJ2-7; D possibly corresponds to TRBD2 (6 bases). Germline lookup yields CDR1 SGHRS and CDR2 YFSETQ. Trimming took off 6 bases at V and 0 bases at J, with 19 bases between the two ends. The CDR3 is 16 amino acids. For the CDR3, the DNA is TGCGCCAGCACCCGGAATAGCGGTCGTAGCTCCTACGAGCAGTACTTC. Its translation: CASTRNSGRSSYEQYF.

V gene TRBV19 combines with J gene TRBJ2-7; a possible D gene is TRBD2 (6 bases). Germline V gene lookup returns CDR1 LNHDA and CDR2 SQIVND (reference sequence). The CDR3 spans 14 residues. The V end was cut by 1 base, the J end by 5 bases, with 12 bases between. DNA of the CDR3: TGTGCCAGTAGTATAGCACGGGGAGGTGACGAGCAGTACTTC. This sequence encodes CASSIARGGDEQYF.

This clone was counted only a few times. The CDR3 here is CASKTGTLTDTQYF. The CDR3, as DNA: TGCGCCAGCAAGACCGGGACCCTTACAGATACGCAGTATTTT. The V gene is TRBV5-1, the J gene TRBJ2-3; D may be TRBD1 or TRBD2 (5 bases each). The V gene lost 6 bases and the J gene lost 3 bases, with 14 bases spanning the gap. The length of the CDR3 is 14 residues. Germline V gives CDR1 SGHRS, CDR2 YFSETQ.

The chain is built from TRBV29-1 and TRBJ2-7; TRBD2 matches 7 bases. The CDR3 sequence is 15 residues long. J was trimmed by 1 base and V by 3 bases; bases with no gene match: 9. Germline CDR1 is SQVTM and CDR2 is ANQGSEA. The DNA for the CDR3 is TGCAGCGTTGAGAGTTACAGCGGGACGTCCTACGAGCAGTACTTC. Its protein is CSVESYSGTSYEQYF.

This chain links TRBV7-8 with TRBJ2-1; D perhaps matches TRBD1 (6 bases). The V end was cut by 1 base, the J end by 0 bases, with 10 bases between. The CDR3 totals 16 residues. In germline, CDR1 is SGHVS, CDR2 FQNEAQ. The CDR3 coding sequence is TGTGCCAGCAGCTTAGGACAGGTAAGCTCCTACAATGAGCAGTTCTTC. Translating gives CASSLGQVSSYNEQFF.

The chain couples TRBV29-1 to TRBJ2-4, with 10 bases fitting TRBD2. The CDR3 sequence is 15 residues long. V lost 6 bases and J lost 0; bases outside the gene matches: 5. The germline V gene has CDR1 SQVTM and CDR2 ANQGSEA. In DNA, the CDR3 is TGCAGCGTCAAAACTAGCGGGATAGCCAAAAACATTCAGTACTTC. Its translation is CSVKTSGIAKNIQYF.

This clone was seen a few times. The rearrangement joins TRBV7-3 to TRBJ2-2; maybe TRBD2 (6 bases). The CDR3 loop spans 14 amino acids. The ends were cut back, 6 bases at V and 3 bases at J, with 11 bases in the middle. CDR1 and CDR2 from the germline V gene are SGHTA and FQGTGA. The CDR3 spells CASRRDPHTGELFF. CDR3 in DNA: TGTGCCAGCAGGCGGGACCCTCACACCGGGGAGCTGTTTTTT.

The CDR3 is CASSPGQGGNQPQHF. CDR3 DNA sequence: TGCGCCAGCAGCCCCGGACAGGGGGGCAATCAGCCCCAGCATTTT. This chain joins TRBV4-1 and TRBJ1-5; TRBD1 matches at 10 bases. The V gene end was trimmed by 4 bases and the J gene end by 2 bases; junction bases not matched to a gene: 2. The germline gives CDR1 MGHRA, CDR2 YSYEKL. There are 15 residues in the CDR3.

J is TRBJ1-4 and V is TRBV4-2, with no clear D. The CDR3 loop spans 13 amino acids. Trimming removed 0 bases at V and 8 bases at J, with 7 bases between. Germline CDR1 reads LGHNA; CDR2 reads YNFKEQ. CDR3 in DNA: TGTGCCAGCAGCCAAGATCAGGCCGAAAAACTGTTTTTT. Its translation is CASSQDQAEKLFF.

The rearrangement links TRBV21-1 to TRBJ1-5; the DNA was not used to check the table's D call, TRBD1. TRBV21-1 is classified as a pseudogene. The CDR3 totals 15 residues. The DNA for the CDR3 is TGTGCCAGCAGCAAGGGAGACAGGGTTCGGCAGCCCCAGCATTTT. The encoded protein is CASSKGDRVRQPQHF.

This clone was picked up one time. The chain uses TRBV7-3 and TRBJ1-6, with D unclear. V was trimmed by 5 bases and J by 7 bases, leaving 9 bases between them. The germline V gene has CDR1 SGHTA and CDR2 FQGTGA. The CDR3 contains 13 residues. The chain's CDR3 is CASSQGRNSPLHF. CDR3 coding DNA: TGTGCCAGCAGCCAAGGTCGGAATTCACCCCTCCACTTT.

This chain joins TRBV5-6 and TRBJ2-3, with D perhaps matching TRBD1 or TRBD2 (5 bases each). The CDR3 extends over 16 amino acids. Trimming took off 0 bases at V and 2 bases at J, with 13 bases between the two ends. Germline CDR1 SGHDT, CDR2 YYEEEE. The CDR3 loop is CASSLGQGATTDTQYF. The CDR3 region has the DNA TGTGCCAGCAGCTTGGGTCAGGGAGCGACCACAGATACGCAGTATTTT.

The rearrangement links TRBV24-1 to TRBJ2-5, with D possibly matching TRBD1 (5 bases). Germline V gene lookup returns CDR1 KGHDR and CDR2 SFDVKD. The V end was cut by 3 bases, the J end by 2 bases, with 12 bases between. The CDR3 covers 15 residues. The CDR3 region is CATSDGTQGQETQYF. The CDR3 DNA reads as TGTGCCACCAGTGATGGAACCCAGGGTCAAGAGACCCAGTACTTC.

V usage is TRBV5-1 and J usage is TRBJ2-3; 13 bases are shared with TRBD2. The CDR3 length is 16 residues. The V gene end was trimmed by 3 bases and the J gene end by 6 bases; junction bases not matched to a gene: 7. The germline V gene has CDR1 SGHRS and CDR2 YFSETQ. Written as DNA, the CDR3 is TGCGCCAGCAGCTCCCCGACTAGCGGGAGGCCTGATACGCAGTATTTT. Amino acids: CASSSPTSGRPDTQYF.

The genes are TRBV28 and TRBJ1-2; the match to TRBD1 covers 7 bases. CDR1 and CDR2 (germline): MDHEN, SYDVKM. This CDR3 has 15 residues. After removal of 5 bases from V and 0 bases from J, the junction contained 6 bases not matched to a gene. For the CDR3, the DNA is TGTGCCAGCAGTAACGACAGGGCGGCTAACTATGGCTACACCTTC. Protein product: CASSNDRAANYGYTF.

This clone was counted only a few times. V usage is TRBV18 and J usage is TRBJ2-7, with D unclear. The CDR3 loop spans 13 amino acids. Germline V gene lookup returns CDR1 KGHSH and CDR2 LQKENI. The V gene lost 6 bases and the J gene lost 7 bases, with 16 bases spanning the gap. In DNA form, the CDR3 reads TGTGCCAGCTCGTTGGACGAGTCTACGGAGCAGTACTTC. Encoded protein: CASSLDESTEQYF.

This clone showed up just a few times. V and J are TRBV6-4 and TRBJ2-3; 12 bases fit TRBD2. Germline values: CDR1 MRHNA, CDR2 SNTAGT. The ends lost 3 bases at V and 2 bases at J; junction bases unmatched: 3. The CDR3 runs to 16 residues. The CDR3 loop reads CASSEGTSGPTDTQYF. CDR3 coding DNA: TGTGCCAGCAGTGAAGGGACTAGCGGGCCCACAGATACGCAGTATTTT.

Concerning this clone: The sample carries other DNA sequences with the same CDR3. The chain links TRBV28 to TRBJ1-1, with D unresolved. V lost 2 bases and J lost 1, with 5 bases in between. The germline CDR1 and CDR2 sequences are MDHEN and SYDVKM. CDR3 length: 13 residues. The CDR3: CASSLGGNTEAFF. The CDR3 bases are TGTGCCAGCAGTTTAGGCGGGAACACTGAAGCTTTCTTT. Complete variable domain (other parts from reference TRBV28 and TRBJ1-1): DVKVTQSSRYLVKRTGEKVFLECVQDMDHENMFWYRQDPGLGLRLIYFSYDVKMKEKGDIPEGYSVSREKKERFSLILESASTNQTSMYLCASSLGGNTEAFFGQGTRLTVV.

This chain joins TRBV15 and TRBJ1-5; D not resolved. Germline CDR1 LNHNV, CDR2 YYDKDF (reference sequence). Trimming cost V 0 bases and J 1 base, with 7 bases left between them. The CDR3 spans 15 residues. The CDR3, as DNA: TGTGCCACCAGCAGAGATCCTAGGAGCAATCAGCCCCAGCATTTT. This translates into CATSRDPRSNQPQHF. Full variable domain (missing parts from reference TRBV15 and TRBJ1-5): DAMVIQNPRYQVTQFGKPVTLSCSQTLNHNVMYWYQQKSSQAPKLLFHYYDKDFNNEADTPDNFQSRRPNTSFCFLDIRSPGLGDTAMYLCATSRDPRSNQPQHFGDGTRLSIL.

This chain uses TRBV3-1 (or the pseudogene TRBV3-2) with TRBJ1-2; D is undetermined. Looked up from germline, CDR1 is LGHDT and CDR2 is YNNKEL (reference sequence). Between the trimmed V and J ends, which lost 4 bases and 7 bases, there was a span of 16 bases. This CDR3 is 14 amino acids long. CDR3 sequence reads: CASSLSLGRAGYTF. CDR3 coding DNA: TGTGCCAGCAGCCTCTCATTAGGGAGGGCTGGCTACACCTTC.

The rearrangement links TRBV4-1 to TRBJ2-2; no reliable D call. V lost 1 base and J 7 bases, leaving 4 bases between the germline ends. The CDR3 has 12 amino acids. Looked up from germline, CDR1 is MGHRA and CDR2 is YSYEKL. The DNA for the CDR3 is TGCGCCAGCAGCCAAGGATTCGGGGAGCTGTTTTTT. It encodes CASSQGFGELFF.

The chain joins TRBV6-5 to TRBJ2-1; no definite D call. With 6 bases removed from V and 7 bases from J, the gap between germline ends came to 16 bases. The length of the CDR3 is 14 residues. CDR1 and CDR2 from the germline V gene are MNHEY and SVGAGI. For the CDR3, the DNA is TGTGCCAGCAGAGTCTCGACCTTTAATAATGAGCAGTTCTTC. It translates to CASRVSTFNNEQFF.

This rearrangement joins TRBV7-8 to TRBJ2-7, with 7 bases fitting TRBD2. The V segment lost 5 bases and the J segment 3 bases; nucleotides outside the gene matches: 7. Germline V lookup: CDR1 SGHVS, CDR2 FQNEAQ. CDR3 length: 14 residues. CDR3 protein: CASSRSGLVYEQYF. The CDR3 region has the DNA TGTGCCAGCAGCCGTTCCGGACTAGTCTACGAGCAGTACTTC.

The chain links TRBV19 to TRBJ2-7, with D possibly being TRBD2 (6 bases). Germline assignment: CDR1 LNHDA and CDR2 SQIVND (reference sequence). The CDR3 covers 15 residues. Trimming pared 2 bases from V and 4 bases from J, leaving 15 bases between. The chain's CDR3 is CASSITGIGRYEQYF. For the CDR3, the DNA is TGTGCCAGTAGTATAACGGGTATCGGGAGATACGAGCAGTACTTC.

The rearrangement uses TRBV9 and TRBJ2-1, with 11 nucleotides matching TRBD2. Germline lookup yields CDR1 SGDLS and CDR2 YYNGEE. V lost 3 bases, J lost 7 bases, and 9 bases stayed unmatched. This CDR3 spans 16 amino acids. Written as DNA, the CDR3 is TGTGCCAGCAGCGCAAGCCCGGGGACTAGCGGTAATGAGCAGTTCTTC. As protein: CASSASPGTSGNEQFF.

The chain uses TRBV6-1 and TRBJ2-3, with TRBD2 matching over 7 bases. The germline gives CDR1 MNHNS, CDR2 SASEGT. J was trimmed by 0 bases and V by 0 bases; bases with no gene match: 3. The CDR3 has 16 residues. The CDR3 sequence: CASSEAGGWSTDTQYF. The CDR3 DNA reads TGTGCCAGCAGTGAAGCGGGAGGGTGGAGCACAGATACGCAGTATTTT.